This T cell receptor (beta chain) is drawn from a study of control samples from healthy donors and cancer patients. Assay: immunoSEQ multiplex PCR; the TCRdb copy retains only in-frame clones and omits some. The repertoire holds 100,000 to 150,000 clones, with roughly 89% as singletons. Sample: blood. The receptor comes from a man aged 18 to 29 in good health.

The CDR3 region has the DNA TGTGCCAGCAGCTCTTGGACTAGCGGGGGGGAGGAGCAGTTCTTC. This encodes CASSSWTSGGEEQFF. The chain has TRBV11-3 and TRBJ2-1; TRBD2 matches 15 bases. Per germline, CDR1 SGHNT and CDR2 YENEEA. The CDR3 is 15 amino acids. The J segment lost 10 bases and the V segment lost 4 bases, leaving 5 bases of the junction unmatched.